These 22 T cell receptor beta chains originate from one sample sequenced in a study of OX40 agonist ivuxolimab in advanced cancers. Measured with immunoSEQ multiplex PCR; TCRdb has only the in-frame clones, and not every one. The profile shows approximately 15,000 clones, 80% to 90% of them singletons. The input for sequencing was CD4+ or CD8+ T cells sorted from blood, taken in a trial of the OX40 agonist ivuxolimab. The receptors shown here come from an adult with an advanced solid tumor such as melanoma, head and neck, liver or kidney cancer.

The chain couples TRBV11-3 to TRBJ2-5, with no clear D. CDR3 length: 13 residues. Germline V gives CDR1 SGHNT, CDR2 YENEEA. Trimming left V 2 bases short and J 0 bases short, with 4 bases between. The CDR3 is CASSLPYQETQYF. CDR3 in DNA: TGTGCCAGCAGCTTACCGTACCAAGAGACCCAGTACTTC. Complete variable domain (other parts from reference TRBV11-3 and TRBJ2-5): EAGVVQSPRYKIIEKKQPVAFWCNPISGHNTLYWYLQNLGQGPELLIRYENEEAVDDSQLPKDRFSAERLKGVDSTLKIQPAELGDSAVYLCASSLPYQETQYFGPGTRLLVL.

CDR3 protein: CASSLQGVTDTQYF. CDR3 bases: TGTGCCAGCAGCTTGCAGGGAGTTACCGATACGCAGTATTTT. This sequence joins TRBV13 and TRBJ2-3; D may match TRBD1 or TRBD2 (5 bases each). CDR1 PRHDT and CDR2 FYEKMQ come from the germline V gene (reference sequence). The CDR3 sequence is 14 residues long. V was shortened by 3 bases and J by 6 bases, with 13 bases between the two germline ends.

This clone has only a few counts. The chain carries TRBV5-5 and TRBJ1-5, with D unresolved. Germline V gene lookup returns CDR1 SGHKS and CDR2 YYEKEE (reference sequence). This CDR3 spans 15 amino acids. V lost 1 base and J lost 0, with 8 bases in between. The CDR3 DNA is TGTGCCAGCAGCTTGAGGGATTATAGCAATCAGCCCCAGCATTTT. As protein: CASSLRDYSNQPQHF.

The chain employs TRBV5-4 and TRBJ2-3; 8 positions match TRBD2. The CDR3 totals 15 residues. CDR1 SGHNT and CDR2 YYREEE come from the germline V gene (reference sequence). Trimming removed 2 bases from V and 6 bases from J; junction bases left unmatched: 8. The CDR3: CASSFGRGGSDTQYF. CDR3 bases: TGTGCCAGCAGCTTCGGGAGGGGGGGTTCGGATACGCAGTATTTT.

DNA of the CDR3: TGTGCCAGTAGCTCCGAGAGACGCGGGGGTAATGAAAAACTGTTTTTT. Protein: CASSSERRGGNEKLFF. This chain connects TRBV19 to TRBJ1-4; TRBD1 might be the D (5 bases). The CDR3 extends over 16 amino acids. Germline V lookup: CDR1 LNHDA, CDR2 SQIVND (reference sequence). The V end was cut by 6 bases, the J end by 4 bases, with 18 bases between.

The gene calls are TRBV7-9 and TRBJ2-2; 11 bases map to TRBD2. The CDR3 length is 15 residues. Germline-derived CDR1 and CDR2 are SEHNR and FQNEAQ (reference sequence). Trimming at V came to 3 bases and at J to 7 bases, leaving 4 bases not matched to a gene. CDR3: CASSLGLAESGELFF. CDR3 coding DNA: TGTGCCAGCAGCTTGGGACTAGCGGAAAGCGGGGAGCTGTTTTTT.

V usage is TRBV2 and J usage is TRBJ2-1, with D possibly being TRBD2 (6 bases). V lost 4 bases to trimming and J lost 5 bases, with 9 bases between them. CDR3 length: 13 amino acids. Germline V CDR1 and CDR2: SNHLY, FYNNEI. The CDR3 is CASSATRHNEQFF. CDR3 coding DNA: TGTGCCAGCAGTGCGACTAGGCACAATGAGCAGTTCTTC.

Comments on this clone: The missing conserved phenylalanine or tryptophan at the end of this CDR3 makes a read error likely. The DNA is left out, because the CDR3 cannot be placed on it with certainty; the CDR3 is given as TCRdb lists it. The genes are TRBV14 and TRBJ1-2. The CDR3 has 12 amino acids, counting both end residues. The germline gives CDR1 SGHDN, CDR2 FVKESK. CDR3 protein: CASSRKDLWLHL.

This chain connects TRBV7-2 to TRBJ2-2, with no clear D. The CDR3 is 13 residues long. With 1 base removed from V and 5 bases from J, the gap between germline ends came to 5 bases. Germline V lookup: CDR1 SGHTA, CDR2 FQGNSA. CDR3 in DNA: TGTGCCAGCAGCTTAGTGACGACCGGGGAGCTGTTTTTT. It yields the protein CASSLVTTGELFF.

The V and J genes are TRBV19 and TRBJ2-7, with 9 bases fitting TRBD2. In germline, CDR1 is LNHDA, CDR2 SQIVND (reference sequence). Trimming at V came to 4 bases and at J to 4 bases, leaving 11 bases not matched to a gene. The CDR3 has 16 residues. CDR3 loop: CASSKLISGRRYEQYF. CDR3 nucleotide sequence: TGTGCCAGTAGTAAACTTATAAGCGGGAGGAGGTACGAGCAGTACTTC.

The V gene is TRBV7-9, the J gene TRBJ1-6; D remains unclear. This CDR3 comprises 12 residues. The V and J ends lost 5 bases and 9 bases respectively, with 8 bases between them. Germline loops: CDR1 SEHNR, CDR2 FQNEAQ (reference sequence). The DNA for the CDR3 is TGTGCCAGCAGCCCCGACCTTTCACCCCTCCACTTT. Translation gives CASSPDLSPLHF.

This sequence joins TRBV7-3 and TRBJ2-3; either TRBD1 or TRBD2 may supply D (5 bases each). The V end lost 3 bases, the J end lost 1 base, and 8 bases lay between the germline ends. Germline V lookup: CDR1 SGHTA, CDR2 FQGTGA. This CDR3 is built from 14 residues. The CDR3 is CASSLVGGTDTQYF. CDR3 DNA: TGTGCCAGCAGCTTGGTGGGGGGCACAGATACGCAGTATTTT.

This clone has more than one count but fewer than ten. The V call is TRBV4-1, the J call TRBJ2-5; 9 bases align to TRBD1. Germline V CDR1 and CDR2: MGHRA, YSYEKL. The CDR3 has 17 amino acids. Unmatched junction bases numbered 8, after V lost 0 bases and J lost 3 bases. The chain's CDR3 is CASSQDVTRTGEETQYF. Here the CDR3 DNA reads TGCGCCAGCAGCCAAGATGTTACGAGGACAGGGGAAGAGACCCAGTACTTC.

The sample holds one count of this clone. The genes are TRBV14 and TRBJ2-7; D possibly corresponds to TRBD1 (6 bases). The CDR3 length is 12 residues. Trimming stripped 4 bases from V and 4 bases from J, with 8 bases between. In germline, CDR1 is SGHDN, CDR2 FVKESK. In DNA form, the CDR3 reads TGTGCCAGCAGCCTACAGGGATACGAGCAGTACTTC. Protein product: CASSLQGYEQYF.

The rearrangement uses TRBV19 and TRBJ1-2; TRBD1 matches 11 bases. Germline V gives CDR1 LNHDA, CDR2 SQIVND (reference sequence). This CDR3 region has 14 residues. Trimming at V came to 3 bases and at J to 12 bases, leaving 9 bases not matched to a gene. CDR3 nucleotide sequence: TGTGCCAGTAGTATCGGACAGGGGGCGTCCAGCCACACCTTC. Its translation is CASSIGQGASSHTF.

J is TRBJ2-7 and V is TRBV4-2, with a weak D call TRBD1 (5 bases). Per germline, CDR1 LGHNA and CDR2 YNFKEQ. This CDR3 spans 15 amino acids. With 4 bases removed from V and 4 bases from J, the gap between germline ends came to 17 bases. CDR3 in DNA: TGTGCCAGCAGCCCCGGAAGGGGCGCAGGATACGAGCAGTACTTC. Protein: CASSPGRGAGYEQYF.

This clone has more than one count but fewer than ten. The CDR3 region is CASALGNAYNEQFF. CDR3 nucleotide sequence: TGTGCCAGCGCCCTGGGGAACGCCTACAATGAGCAGTTCTTC. The chain links TRBV11-1 to TRBJ2-1; D uncertain. This CDR3 spans 14 amino acids. V shed 8 bases and J shed 2 bases, with 13 bases lying between them. Germline-derived CDR1 and CDR2 are SGHAT and FQDESV (reference sequence).

The chain links TRBV4-2 to TRBJ1-2, with a weak D call TRBD1 (5 bases). There are 13 residues in the CDR3. Trimming pared 4 bases from V and 7 bases from J, leaving 13 bases between. Germline V gene data show CDR1 as LGHNA and CDR2 as YNFKEQ. The CDR3 bases are TGTGCCAGCAGCCCCGGGAGGAGGGGTGGCTACACCTTC. Its translation: CASSPGRRGGYTF.

This clone was seen only once. The V and J genes are TRBV9 and TRBJ2-5, with D possibly TRBD1 on 6 matching bases. CDR1 is SGDLS and CDR2 is YYNGEE in the germline V gene. CDR3 length: 15 residues. V lost 4 bases to trimming and J lost 1 base, with 14 bases between them. CDR3: CASSQGPGSQETQYF. CDR3 bases: TGTGCCAGCAGCCAGGGGCCAGGGTCCCAAGAGACCCAGTACTTC.

This clone was counted once. V is TRBV6-1 and J is TRBJ2-7; 7 bases line up with TRBD2. CDR1 and CDR2 from the germline V gene are MNHNS and SASEGT. The CDR3 is made up of 14 amino acids. V lost 8 bases, J lost 2 bases, and 9 bases stayed unmatched. The CDR3 spells CASRGGLEAYEQYF. The DNA of the CDR3 is TGTGCCAGCCGAGGCGGACTAGAGGCCTACGAGCAGTACTTC.

The rearrangement uses TRBV30 and TRBJ2-5; D is unresolved. V was pared by 0 bases and J by 5 bases, with 7 bases between. Germline V gives CDR1 GTSNPN, CDR2 SVGIG (reference sequence). The CDR3 extends over 12 amino acids. CDR3 sequence reads: CAWSVGWETQYF. The CDR3 DNA is TGTGCCTGGAGTGTTGGGTGGGAGACCCAGTACTTC.

The chain couples TRBV5-6 to TRBJ1-1; D gene ambiguous. Germline lookup yields CDR1 SGHDT and CDR2 YYEEEE. The CDR3 length is 14 residues. V dropped 0 bases and J dropped 2 bases, with 8 bases sitting between them. CDR3 in amino acids: CASSLEGRNTEAFF. Written as DNA, the CDR3 is TGTGCCAGCAGCTTGGAGGGCAGAAACACTGAAGCTTTCTTT.